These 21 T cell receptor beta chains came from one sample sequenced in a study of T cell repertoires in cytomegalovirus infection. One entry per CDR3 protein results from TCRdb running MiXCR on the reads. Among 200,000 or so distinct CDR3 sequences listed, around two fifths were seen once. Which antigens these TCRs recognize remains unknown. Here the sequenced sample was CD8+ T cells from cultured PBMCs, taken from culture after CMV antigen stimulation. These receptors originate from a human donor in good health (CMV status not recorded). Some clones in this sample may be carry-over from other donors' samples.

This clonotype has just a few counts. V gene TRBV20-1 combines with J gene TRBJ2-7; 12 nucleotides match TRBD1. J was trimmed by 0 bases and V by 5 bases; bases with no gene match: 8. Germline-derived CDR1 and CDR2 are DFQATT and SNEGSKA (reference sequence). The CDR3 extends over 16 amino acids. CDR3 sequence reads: CSAHNPGQGASYEQYF. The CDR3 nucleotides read TGCAGTGCTCATAACCCGGGACAGGGGGCCTCCTACGAGCAGTACTTC.

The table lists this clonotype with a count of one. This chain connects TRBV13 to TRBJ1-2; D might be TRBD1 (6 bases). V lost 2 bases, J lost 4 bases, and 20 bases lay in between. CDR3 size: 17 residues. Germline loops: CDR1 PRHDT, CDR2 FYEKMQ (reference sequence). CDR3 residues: CASSLWPGNRDGYGYTF. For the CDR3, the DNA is TGTGCCAGCAGCTTATGGCCCGGCAACAGGGACGGCTATGGCTACACCTTC.

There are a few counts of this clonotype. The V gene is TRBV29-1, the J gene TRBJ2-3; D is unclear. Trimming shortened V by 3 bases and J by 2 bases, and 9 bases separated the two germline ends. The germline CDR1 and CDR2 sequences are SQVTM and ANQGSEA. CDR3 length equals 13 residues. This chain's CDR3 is CSVDRLVTDTQYF. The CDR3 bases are TGCAGCGTTGATAGGCTCGTCACAGATACGCAGTATTTT.

The CDR3 here is CASSPSGDREANYGYTF. The CDR3 nucleotides are TGTGCCAGCAGCCCGTCTGGGGACAGGGAAGCTAACTATGGCTACACCTTC. The chain joins TRBV12-3 or TRBV12-4 to TRBJ1-2, with 9 nucleotides matching TRBD1. V was clipped by 6 bases and J by 0 bases; unmatched bases: 11. The CDR3 is made up of 17 amino acids.

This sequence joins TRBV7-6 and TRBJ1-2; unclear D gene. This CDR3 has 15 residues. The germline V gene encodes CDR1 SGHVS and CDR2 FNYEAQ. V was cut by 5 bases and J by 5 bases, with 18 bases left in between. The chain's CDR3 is CASSTEGSLGYGYTF. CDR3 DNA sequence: TGTGCCAGCAGCACAGAAGGTTCCCTGGGGTATGGCTACACCTTC.

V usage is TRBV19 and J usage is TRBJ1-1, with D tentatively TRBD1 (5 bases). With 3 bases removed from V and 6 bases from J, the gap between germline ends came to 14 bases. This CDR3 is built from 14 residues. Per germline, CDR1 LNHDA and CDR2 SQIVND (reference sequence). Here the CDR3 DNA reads TGTGCCAGTAGTATGAAGCAGGGACGGGCTGAAGCTTTCTTT. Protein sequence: CASSMKQGRAEAFF. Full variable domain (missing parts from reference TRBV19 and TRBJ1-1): DGGITQSPKYLFRKEGQNVTLSCEQNLNHDAMYWYRQDPGQGLRLIYYSQIVNDFQKGDIAEGYSVSREKKESFPLTVTSAQKNPTAFYLCASSMKQGRAEAFFGQGTRLTVV.

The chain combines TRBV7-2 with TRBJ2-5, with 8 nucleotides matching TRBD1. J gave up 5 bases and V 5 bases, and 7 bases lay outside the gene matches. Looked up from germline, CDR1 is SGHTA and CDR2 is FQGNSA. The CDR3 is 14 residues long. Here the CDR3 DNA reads TGTGCCAGCAGCCTATGGACAGGGAGGGAGACCCAGTACTTC. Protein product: CASSLWTGRETQYF.

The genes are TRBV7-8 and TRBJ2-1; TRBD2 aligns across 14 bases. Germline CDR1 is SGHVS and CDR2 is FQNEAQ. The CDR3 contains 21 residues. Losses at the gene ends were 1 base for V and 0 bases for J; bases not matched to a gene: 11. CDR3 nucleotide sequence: TGTGCCAGCAGCTTAGGAGTCGCGGGACTAGCGGGAGATAGCTCCTACAATGAGCAGTTCTTC. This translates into CASSLGVAGLAGDSSYNEQFF.

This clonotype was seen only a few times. CDR3 sequence: CASSLARTEYNEQFF. The CDR3 coding sequence is TGTGCCAGCAGCTTAGCAAGGACTGAGTACAATGAGCAGTTCTTC. J is TRBJ2-1 and V is TRBV7-2, with D possibly matching TRBD2 (5 bases). CDR1 SGHTA and CDR2 FQGNSA come from the germline V gene. V gave up 0 bases and J gave up 4 bases, with 10 bases separating them. This CDR3 is 15 amino acids long.

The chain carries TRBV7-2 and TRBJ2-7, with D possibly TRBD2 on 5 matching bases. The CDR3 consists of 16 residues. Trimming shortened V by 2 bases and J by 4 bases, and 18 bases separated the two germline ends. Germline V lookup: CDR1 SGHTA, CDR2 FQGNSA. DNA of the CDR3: TGTGCCAGCAGCTTATCGGCGGGCGGGCTAGCTTACGAGCAGTACTTC. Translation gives CASSLSAGGLAYEQYF.

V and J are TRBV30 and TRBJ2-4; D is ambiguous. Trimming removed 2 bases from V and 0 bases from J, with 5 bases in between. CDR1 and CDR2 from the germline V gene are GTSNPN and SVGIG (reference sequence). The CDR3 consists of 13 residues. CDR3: CAWSRRAKNIQYF. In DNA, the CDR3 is TGTGCCTGGAGTCGACGAGCCAAAAACATTCAGTACTTC.

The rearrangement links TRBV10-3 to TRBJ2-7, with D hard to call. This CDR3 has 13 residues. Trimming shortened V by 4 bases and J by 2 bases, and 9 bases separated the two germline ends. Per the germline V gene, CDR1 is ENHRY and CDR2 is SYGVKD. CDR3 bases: TGTGCCATCAGTGGGTCGGGTCCCTACGAGCAGTACTTC. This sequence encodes CAISGSGPYEQYF.

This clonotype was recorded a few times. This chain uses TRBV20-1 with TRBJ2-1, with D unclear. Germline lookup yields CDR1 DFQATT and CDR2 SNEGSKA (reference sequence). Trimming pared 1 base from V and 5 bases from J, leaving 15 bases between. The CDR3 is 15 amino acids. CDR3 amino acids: CSARGAHIPNNEQFF. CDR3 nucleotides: TGCAGTGCTAGAGGAGCGCACATACCAAACAATGAGCAGTTCTTC.

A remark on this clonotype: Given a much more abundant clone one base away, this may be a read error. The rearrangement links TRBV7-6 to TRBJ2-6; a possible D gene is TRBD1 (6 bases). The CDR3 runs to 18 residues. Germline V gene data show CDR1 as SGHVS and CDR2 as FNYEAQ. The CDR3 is CANSRRDTRDSGANVLTF. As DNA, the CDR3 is TGTGCCAACAGCCGCCGGGACACCAGAGACTCTGGGGCCAACGTCCTGACTTTC.

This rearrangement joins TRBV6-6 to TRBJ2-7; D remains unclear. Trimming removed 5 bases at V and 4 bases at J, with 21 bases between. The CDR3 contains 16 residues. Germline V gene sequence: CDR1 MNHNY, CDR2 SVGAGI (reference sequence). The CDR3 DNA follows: TGTGCCAGCAGTACTCTTGGACGGTTACGAGGTTACGAGCAGTACTTC. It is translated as CASSTLGRLRGYEQYF.

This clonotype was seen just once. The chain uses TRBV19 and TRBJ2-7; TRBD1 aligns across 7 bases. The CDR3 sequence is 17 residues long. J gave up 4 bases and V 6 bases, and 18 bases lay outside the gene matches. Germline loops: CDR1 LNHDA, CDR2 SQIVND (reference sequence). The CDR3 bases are TGTGCCAGTAGAATGGGGGACAGCCTGCCCGTCGGATACGAGCAGTACTTC. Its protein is CASRMGDSLPVGYEQYF.

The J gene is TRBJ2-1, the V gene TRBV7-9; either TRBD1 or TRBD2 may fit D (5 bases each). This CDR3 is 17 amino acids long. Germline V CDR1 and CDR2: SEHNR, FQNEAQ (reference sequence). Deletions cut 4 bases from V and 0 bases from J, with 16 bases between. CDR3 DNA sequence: TGTGCCAGCAGCTCCCCTTTGGGGGAAAGCTCCTACAATGAGCAGTTCTTC. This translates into CASSSPLGESSYNEQFF.

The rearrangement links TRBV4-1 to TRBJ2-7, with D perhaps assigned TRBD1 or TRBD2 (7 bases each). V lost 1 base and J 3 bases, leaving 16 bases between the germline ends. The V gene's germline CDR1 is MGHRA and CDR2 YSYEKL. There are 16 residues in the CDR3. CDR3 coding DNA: TGCGCCAGCAGCCAAGTCCAGGGAGGGGGCAACTACGAGCAGTACTTC. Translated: CASSQVQGGGNYEQYF.

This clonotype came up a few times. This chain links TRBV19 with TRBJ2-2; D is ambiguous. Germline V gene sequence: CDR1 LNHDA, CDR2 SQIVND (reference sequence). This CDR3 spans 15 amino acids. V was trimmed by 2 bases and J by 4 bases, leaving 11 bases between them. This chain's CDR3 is CASSILAGSTGELFF. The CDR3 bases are TGTGCCAGTAGTATACTTGCTGGCAGCACCGGGGAGCTGTTTTTT.

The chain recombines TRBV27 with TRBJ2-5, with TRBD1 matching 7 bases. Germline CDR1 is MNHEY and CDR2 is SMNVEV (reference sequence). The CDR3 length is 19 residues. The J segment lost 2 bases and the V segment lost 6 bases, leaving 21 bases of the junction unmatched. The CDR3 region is CASSPRLIQPGTAQETQYF. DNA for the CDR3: TGTGCCAGCAGCCCTCGCCTCATACAACCTGGGACAGCACAAGAGACCCAGTACTTC.

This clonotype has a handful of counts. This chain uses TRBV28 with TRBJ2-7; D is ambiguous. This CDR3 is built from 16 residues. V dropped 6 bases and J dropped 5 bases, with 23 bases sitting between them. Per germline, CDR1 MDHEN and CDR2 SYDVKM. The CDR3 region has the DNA TGTGCCAGCAGGCCGATACACCCGACCCGCACAAACGAGCAGTACTTC. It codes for CASRPIHPTRTNEQYF.